Shown below are 27 T cell receptor beta chains from a single sample sequenced in a study of neoadjuvant anti-PD-1 for oral cavity cancer. The protocol was immunoSEQ multiplex PCR, while the TCRdb copy is restricted to in-frame clones and leaves out a portion. The sample yields 14,000 or so clones, roughly 70% seen once. This sample's time point: after neoadjuvant nivolumab, at surgical resection. Sequencing was performed on PBMCs, taken after nivolumab (anti-PD-1) treatment. The source is a person aged 35 to 85 with oral cavity squamous cell carcinoma.

The V and J genes are TRBV5-8 and TRBJ2-1; D gene unclear. This CDR3 region has 15 residues. CDR1 SGHTS and CDR2 YDEGEE come from the germline V gene. Deletions cut 7 bases from V and 7 bases from J, with 21 bases between. CDR3 sequence reads: CASAKAIGPSNEQFF. The CDR3 nucleotides read TGTGCCAGCGCCAAAGCAATCGGCCCTTCAAATGAGCAGTTCTTC. The full variable domain, completed using reference TRBV5-8 and TRBJ2-1, is EAGVTQSPTHLIKTRGQQATLRCSPISGHTSVYWYQQALGLGLQFLLWYDEGEERNRGNFPPRFSGRQFPNYSSELNVNALELEDSALYLCASAKAIGPSNEQFFGPGTRLTVL.

This clone was counted between two and nine times. J is TRBJ2-7 and V is TRBV11-2, with D perhaps TRBD1 (6 bases). Germline CDR1 is SGHAT and CDR2 is FQNNGV. Trimming removed 1 base from V and 4 bases from J, with 8 bases in between. There are 13 residues in the CDR3. The CDR3 DNA is TGTGCCAGCAGCTTAGGACAGGTTTACGAGCAGTACTTC. Its protein product is CASSLGQVYEQYF. Full variable domain (outside the CDR3, taken from reference TRBV11-2 and TRBJ2-7): EAGVAQSPRYKIIEKRQSVAFWCNPISGHATLYWYQQILGQGPKLLIQFQNNGVVDDSQLPKDRFSAERLKGVDSTLKIQPAKLEDSAVYLCASSLGQVYEQYFGPGTRLTVT.

This chain connects TRBV25-1 to TRBJ2-5; D unresolved. This CDR3 has 12 amino acids. Germline loops: CDR1 MGHDK, CDR2 SYGVNS. Trimming removed 6 bases at V and 4 bases at J, with 9 bases between. The chain's CDR3 is CASRGNGETQYF. In nucleotides, the CDR3 is TGTGCCAGCAGAGGGAACGGAGAGACCCAGTACTTC.

This clone has only a few counts. This sequence joins TRBV7-8 and TRBJ1-5; TRBD1 is a possible D gene (6 bases). Trimming cost V 1 base and J 6 bases, with 10 bases left between them. The germline V gene encodes CDR1 SGHVS and CDR2 FQNEAQ. The CDR3 covers 14 residues. The CDR3 here is CASSLEGGGQPQHF. Here the CDR3 DNA reads TGTGCCAGCAGCTTAGAGGGGGGTGGTCAGCCCCAGCATTTT.

This clone has more than one count but fewer than ten. The chain has TRBV7-8 and TRBJ1-2; TRBD1 might be the D (6 bases). The CDR3 covers 16 residues. V was shortened by 3 bases and J by 4 bases, with 18 bases between the two germline ends. The germline V gene encodes CDR1 SGHVS and CDR2 FQNEAQ. The CDR3 loop is CASSFTTRQALYGYTF. The CDR3 coding sequence is TGTGCCAGCAGCTTTACTACTCGACAGGCACTCTATGGCTACACCTTC. The variable domain in full, completed from reference TRBV7-8 and TRBJ1-2, reads GAGVSQSPRYKVAKRGQDVALRCDPISGHVSLFWYQQALGQGPEFLTYFQNEAQLDKSGLPSDRFFAERPEGSVSTLKIQRTQQEDSAVYLCASSFTTRQALYGYTFGSGTRLTVV.

V and J are TRBV29-1 and TRBJ2-1, with 9 bases identical to TRBD2. V lost 4 bases and J lost 2; bases outside the gene matches: 6. Germline CDR1 reads SQVTM; CDR2 reads ANQGSEA. This CDR3 has 15 amino acids. The CDR3, as DNA: TGCAGCGTTGGTGTCTTAGCGGGAGCCTACAATGAGCAGTTCTTC. It is translated as CSVGVLAGAYNEQFF.

V and J are TRBV7-9 and TRBJ2-7; a possible D gene is TRBD2 (6 bases). Germline lookup yields CDR1 SEHNR and CDR2 FQNEAQ (reference sequence). The CDR3 sequence is 17 residues long. Trimming cost V 4 bases and J 0 bases, with 19 bases left between them. The CDR3 region has the DNA TGTGCCAGCAGCTCATTTACCGGGACTTTCGCCTCCTACGAGCAGTACTTC. Amino acid sequence: CASSSFTGTFASYEQYF.

The gene calls are TRBV5-4 and TRBJ2-3, with TRBD2 matching over 10 bases. The CDR3 covers 18 residues. Trimming at V came to 0 bases and at J to 0 bases, leaving 7 bases not matched to a gene. Germline lookup yields CDR1 SGHNT and CDR2 YYREEE (reference sequence). This CDR3 reads CASSLEAGGGTSTDTQYF. DNA of the CDR3: TGTGCCAGCAGCTTGGAAGCGGGAGGGGGGACTAGCACAGATACGCAGTATTTT.

The chain is built from TRBV19 and TRBJ1-1, with no clear D. The ends were cut back, 3 bases at V and 5 bases at J, with 10 bases in the middle. CDR1 and CDR2 (germline): LNHDA, SQIVND (reference sequence). The CDR3 extends over 13 amino acids. The CDR3 nucleotides are TGTGCCAGTAGTATTGGATTACAGACTGAAGCTTTCTTT. Residues: CASSIGLQTEAFF.

This rearrangement joins TRBV19 to TRBJ2-5; unclear D gene. Germline CDR1 and CDR2: LNHDA and SQIVND (reference sequence). This CDR3 has 13 residues. V dropped 3 bases and J dropped 1 base, with 6 bases sitting between them. CDR3 amino acids: CASSIGVQETQYF. DNA of the CDR3: TGTGCCAGTAGTATCGGAGTCCAAGAGACCCAGTACTTC. The full variable domain, rest sourced from reference TRBV19 and TRBJ2-5, is DGGITQSPKYLFRKEGQNVTLSCEQNLNHDAMYWYRQDPGQGLRLIYYSQIVNDFQKGDIAEGYSVSREKKESFPLTVTSAQKNPTAFYLCASSIGVQETQYFGPGTRLLVL.

This clone was seen more than once but under ten times. The J gene is TRBJ2-2, the V gene TRBV7-3; D is possibly TRBD2 (5 bases). Germline lookup yields CDR1 SGHTA and CDR2 FQGTGA. V lost 4 bases and J lost 6, with 12 bases in between. This CDR3 spans 14 amino acids. The CDR3 sequence: CASSSGKPPGELFF. The CDR3 coding sequence is TGTGCCAGCAGCTCCGGGAAACCTCCCGGGGAGCTGTTTTTT.

The chain carries TRBV5-1 and TRBJ2-4, with D possibly matching TRBD1 (5 bases). Looked up from germline, CDR1 is SGHRS and CDR2 is YFSETQ. V dropped 1 base and J dropped 7 bases, with 9 bases sitting between them. The CDR3 sequence is 13 residues long. CDR3 amino acids: CASSLQPGNIQYF. The CDR3 coding sequence is TGCGCCAGCAGCTTGCAACCAGGGAACATTCAGTACTTC.

The V and J genes are TRBV19 and TRBJ1-2; no definite D call. V lost 5 bases and J 3 bases, leaving 19 bases between the germline ends. Germline assignment: CDR1 LNHDA and CDR2 SQIVND (reference sequence). The CDR3 is 16 residues long. The DNA for the CDR3 is TGTGCCAGTAGTGGGATACCCTCGGAGGGTTACTATGGCTACACCTTC. Translation gives CASSGIPSEGYYGYTF.

The CDR3 protein is CASSQTGIGEKLFF. CDR3 DNA sequence: TGTGCCAGCAGCCAGACAGGGATTGGGGAAAAACTGTTTTTT. The rearrangement links TRBV5-5 to TRBJ1-4; TRBD1 aligns across 7 bases. CDR1 and CDR2 (germline): SGHKS, YYEKEE (reference sequence). The CDR3 length is 14 residues. V dropped 4 bases and J dropped 8; count of bases not matched to a gene: 8.

V usage is TRBV9 and J usage is TRBJ2-2; no definite D call. Germline values: CDR1 SGDLS, CDR2 YYNGEE. The CDR3 contains 16 residues. V was clipped by 0 bases and J by 4 bases, with 13 bases between them. CDR3 region: CASSVGGRSGTGELFF. In DNA form, the CDR3 reads TGTGCCAGCAGCGTAGGAGGCCGGTCGGGCACCGGGGAGCTGTTTTTT. Together with reference TRBV9 and TRBJ2-2, the CDR3 gives the full variable domain: DSGVTQTPKHLITATGQRVTLRCSPRSGDLSVYWYQQSLDQGLQFLIQYYNGEERAKGNILERFSAQQFPDLHSELNLSSLELGDSALYFCASSVGGRSGTGELFFGEGSRLTVL.

The gene calls are TRBV19 and TRBJ1-3; 10 positions match TRBD1. CDR3 length: 15 residues. J gave up 2 bases and V 5 bases, and 3 bases lay outside the gene matches. Germline lookup yields CDR1 LNHDA and CDR2 SQIVND (reference sequence). The CDR3 protein is CASSPGQGAGNTIYF. CDR3 coding DNA: TGTGCCAGTAGTCCCGGACAGGGGGCTGGAAACACCATATATTTT.

The gene calls are TRBV4-1 and TRBJ2-2; TRBD1 agrees at 8 bases. The J segment lost 4 bases and the V segment lost 1 base, leaving 8 bases of the junction unmatched. The CDR3 sequence is 17 residues long. The germline gives CDR1 MGHRA, CDR2 YSYEKL. In DNA form, the CDR3 reads TGCGCCAGCAGCCAAGGGTGGGCAGGGGGCTTCACCGGGGAGCTGTTTTTT. Amino acid sequence: CASSQGWAGGFTGELFF.

The V and J genes are TRBV15 and TRBJ2-1; 7 bases agree with TRBD1. Trimming cost V 4 bases and J 1 base; bases outside gene matches: 4. The CDR3 consists of 15 residues. Germline V gene lookup returns CDR1 LNHNV and CDR2 YYDKDF (reference sequence). The CDR3 region is CATSKDRVSYNEQFF. The CDR3, as DNA: TGTGCCACCAGCAAAGACAGGGTATCCTACAATGAGCAGTTCTTC.

In its sample, this clone was seen a few times. The rearrangement links TRBV9 to TRBJ1-5; D unclear. The CDR3 consists of 8 residues. V shed 7 bases and J shed 10 bases, with 3 bases lying between them. CDR1 and CDR2 from the germline V gene are SGDLS and YYNGEE. The CDR3 nucleotides are TGTGCCAGCCCCCCCCAGCATTTT. Its translation is CASPPQHF. Based on the CDR3 plus reference TRBV9 and TRBJ1-5, the full variable domain is DSGVTQTPKHLITATGQRVTLRCSPRSGDLSVYWYQQSLDQGLQFLIQYYNGEERAKGNILERFSAQQFPDLHSELNLSSLELGDSALYFCASPPQHFGDGTRLSIL.

The chain combines TRBV7-9 with TRBJ1-5; D perhaps matches TRBD1 (5 bases). Germline assignment: CDR1 SEHNR and CDR2 FQNEAQ (reference sequence). This CDR3 contains 18 residues. The V gene lost 5 bases and the J gene lost 0 bases, with 20 bases spanning the gap. CDR3 loop: CASSPQGGQVHSNQPQHF. The CDR3 DNA reads TGTGCCAGCAGCCCGCAGGGCGGGCAGGTCCATAGCAATCAGCCCCAGCATTTT.

V is TRBV9 and J is TRBJ1-3; D remains ambiguous. The V end was cut by 0 bases, the J end by 0 bases, with 13 bases between. Germline-derived CDR1 and CDR2 are SGDLS and YYNGEE. The CDR3 loop spans 17 amino acids. The CDR3 loop reads CASSVAFGPNSGNTIYF. The CDR3, as DNA: TGTGCCAGCAGCGTAGCGTTTGGGCCGAACTCTGGAAACACCATATATTTT.

The V call is TRBV4-2, the J call TRBJ2-1; either TRBD1 or TRBD2 may fit D (5 bases each). CDR1 is LGHNA and CDR2 is YNFKEQ in the germline V gene. Trimming took 0 bases from V and 4 from J, leaving 16 bases between them. The length of the CDR3 is 17 residues. DNA of the CDR3: TGTGCCAGCAGCCAAGATGGGACCCCGGGGCCGTACAATGAGCAGTTCTTC. Translated: CASSQDGTPGPYNEQFF.

This clone was seen just once. V usage is TRBV30 and J usage is TRBJ2-4, with D possibly matching TRBD2 (5 bases). CDR3 length: 16 amino acids. CDR1 is GTSNPN and CDR2 is SVGIG in the germline V gene (reference sequence). Trimming cost V 2 bases and J 0 bases, with 14 bases left between them. The CDR3 DNA sequence: TGTGCCTGGAGTAACCCGGGAAGCTTAGCCAAAAACATTCAGTACTTC. This codes for CAWSNPGSLAKNIQYF.

V usage is TRBV29-1 and J usage is TRBJ1-5; TRBD1 might be the D (5 bases). V lost 4 bases to trimming and J lost 7 bases, with 14 bases between them. The CDR3 covers 13 residues. Germline CDR1 SQVTM, CDR2 ANQGSEA. The CDR3 DNA sequence: TGCAGCGTTGCTGGGACCCCCGGGCAGCCCCAGCATTTT. Its translation is CSVAGTPGQPQHF.

The chain joins TRBV28 to TRBJ2-7; unclear D gene. CDR1 MDHEN and CDR2 SYDVKM come from the germline V gene. Between the trimmed V and J ends, which lost 3 bases and 2 bases, there was a span of 11 bases. This CDR3 spans 14 amino acids. In DNA form, the CDR3 reads TGTGCCAGCAGTTTCACGGCCAGAGCCTACGAGCAGTACTTC. Translated, it gives CASSFTARAYEQYF. Combining the CDR3 with reference TRBV28 and TRBJ2-7 gives the whole variable domain DVKVTQSSRYLVKRTGEKVFLECVQDMDHENMFWYRQDPGLGLRLIYFSYDVKMKEKGDIPEGYSVSREKKERFSLILESASTNQTSMYLCASSFTARAYEQYFGPGTRLTVT.

This chain connects TRBV10-3 to TRBJ2-7; 10 bases map to TRBD2. The CDR3 spans 15 residues. With 3 bases clipped from V and 3 bases from J, the junction kept 5 bases outside the gene matches. CDR1 and CDR2 from the germline V gene are ENHRY and SYGVKD. The CDR3 reads CAISEGLAAGYEQYF. CDR3 bases: TGTGCCATCAGTGAAGGACTAGCGGCGGGCTACGAGCAGTACTTC.

CDR3 sequence: CASTFMAGGSEQFF. DNA of the CDR3: TGTGCCAGTACCTTTATGGCAGGGGGCAGTGAGCAGTTCTTC. The chain uses TRBV19 and TRBJ2-1, with 8 bases fitting TRBD1. Per germline, CDR1 LNHDA and CDR2 SQIVND (reference sequence). The V segment lost 7 bases and the J segment 9 bases; nucleotides outside the gene matches: 11. CDR3 length equals 14 residues.